The 21 T cell receptor beta chains listed next were all sequenced from one sample in a study of sequential checkpoint blockade in melanoma. Profiling relied on immunoSEQ multiplex PCR, and the TCRdb table lists in-frame clones only, not all of them. The sample holds under 20,000 clones, about 80% seen once. Treatment reported: randomized to nivolumab then ipilimumab (arm A) or the reverse (arm B). The sequences come from CD8+ T cells sorted from blood (inferred from file names), collected from a patient given nivolumab and ipilimumab in sequence. These TCRs come from a human donor with melanoma.

The chain carries TRBV27 and TRBJ2-7; maybe TRBD1 (6 bases). The CDR3 contains 16 residues. The V gene lost 0 bases and the J gene lost 3 bases, with 15 bases spanning the gap. Germline assignment: CDR1 MNHEY and CDR2 SMNVEV (reference sequence). The CDR3 nucleotides are TGTGCCAGCAGTTTATCCCAGGGGTGGGGGAGCTACGAGCAGTACTTC. It is translated as CASSLSQGWGSYEQYF.

V gene TRBV4-1 combines with J gene TRBJ1-1; 8 bases line up with TRBD1. V lost 7 bases to trimming and J lost 5 bases; unmatched junction nucleotides: 15. Looked up from germline, CDR1 is MGHRA and CDR2 is YSYEKL. This CDR3 is 16 amino acids long. CDR3: CASTLLGQGGRTEAFF. CDR3 in DNA: TGCGCCAGCACTCTCTTAGGACAGGGTGGGCGGACTGAAGCTTTCTTT.

This chain connects TRBV4-2 to TRBJ1-6; tentative D call: TRBD1 (5 bases). CDR1 and CDR2 (germline): LGHNA, YNFKEQ. The CDR3 extends over 15 amino acids. V dropped 0 bases and J dropped 7 bases, with 10 bases sitting between them. CDR3 in DNA: TGTGCCAGCAGCCAAGACGGAGGGGAAAATTCACCCCTCCACTTT. Its translation: CASSQDGGENSPLHF.

The J gene is TRBJ2-1, the V gene TRBV19, with a possible D match to TRBD1 (5 bases). With 6 bases removed from V and 0 bases from J, the gap between germline ends came to 15 bases. The CDR3 covers 16 residues. Germline loops: CDR1 LNHDA, CDR2 SQIVND (reference sequence). CDR3 in amino acids: CASSPLTDNSYNEQFF. DNA of the CDR3: TGTGCCAGTAGCCCATTGACAGACAACTCCTACAATGAGCAGTTCTTC. Looking up the rest from reference TRBV19 and TRBJ2-1 gives the full variable domain: DGGITQSPKYLFRKEGQNVTLSCEQNLNHDAMYWYRQDPGQGLRLIYYSQIVNDFQKGDIAEGYSVSREKKESFPLTVTSAQKNPTAFYLCASSPLTDNSYNEQFFGPGTRLTVL.

The chain couples TRBV6-6 to TRBJ1-5; 7 bases align to TRBD1. Germline CDR1 reads MNHNY; CDR2 reads SVGAGI (reference sequence). The J segment lost 7 bases and the V segment lost 4 bases, leaving 4 bases of the junction unmatched. The CDR3 covers 13 residues. The CDR3 protein is CASSSSGGQPQHF. CDR3 in DNA: TGTGCCAGCAGTTCGTCAGGGGGGCAGCCCCAGCATTTT.

This clone was counted a single time. The CDR3 sequence is CASSPTAGGPAYEQYF. CDR3 DNA sequence: TGTGCCAGCAGTCCAACAGCGGGAGGGCCGGCCTACGAGCAGTACTTC. This chain links TRBV27 with TRBJ2-7, with 10 bases aligning to TRBD2. Per germline, CDR1 MNHEY and CDR2 SMNVEV (reference sequence). The CDR3 runs 16 residues. With 5 bases clipped from V and 2 bases from J, the junction kept 9 bases outside the gene matches.

The chain carries TRBV4-1 and TRBJ2-7; 8 bases line up with TRBD1. There are 16 residues in the CDR3. J was trimmed by 3 bases and V by 0 bases; bases with no gene match: 7. Germline V lookup: CDR1 MGHRA, CDR2 YSYEKL. The CDR3 bases are TGCGCCAGCAGCCAAGAAGAAGCAGGGGGCTACTACGAGCAGTACTTC. This sequence encodes CASSQEEAGGYYEQYF.

The chain carries TRBV7-2 and TRBJ2-7, with D perhaps TRBD2 (6 bases). V was pared by 1 base and J by 2 bases, with 9 bases between. This CDR3 region has 14 residues. Germline-derived CDR1 and CDR2 are SGHTA and FQGNSA. The CDR3 DNA reads as TGTGCCAGCAGCTTAGGACTAGAGACCTACGAGCAGTACTTC. This gives the protein CASSLGLETYEQYF.

The chain couples TRBV7-2 to TRBJ2-7, with TRBD2 matching over 7 bases. The germline V gene has CDR1 SGHTA and CDR2 FQGNSA. The CDR3 length is 15 residues. V lost 1 base and J lost 4; bases outside the gene matches: 7. The CDR3 nucleotides read TGTGCCAGCAGCTTAGGGGGCGGGAGAGATTACGAGCAGTACTTC. This translates into CASSLGGGRDYEQYF.

The chain links TRBV19 to TRBJ1-5; 7 bases match TRBD1. Germline V CDR1 and CDR2: LNHDA, SQIVND (reference sequence). After removal of 3 bases from V and 7 bases from J, the junction contained 3 bases not matched to a gene. The CDR3 totals 13 residues. The CDR3 DNA follows: TGTGCCAGTAGTATCAGGGGGGAGCAGCCCCAGCATTTT. This codes for CASSIRGEQPQHF.

This chain links TRBV6-5 with TRBJ2-7, with 13 bases matching TRBD2. CDR1 is MNHEY, CDR2 SVGAGI, per germline. The CDR3 consists of 14 residues. V lost 0 bases to trimming and J lost 7 bases; unmatched junction nucleotides: 0. The CDR3 loop is CASSYSLAGGEQYF. CDR3 DNA: TGTGCCAGCAGTTACTCACTAGCGGGAGGGGAGCAGTACTTC.

The V call is TRBV4-1, the J call TRBJ2-7; 11 bases are shared with TRBD2. The V gene end was trimmed by 2 bases and the J gene end by 1 base; junction bases not matched to a gene: 1. The germline CDR1 and CDR2 sequences are MGHRA and YSYEKL. This CDR3 region has 15 residues. This CDR3 reads CASSQLAGGSYEQYF. The CDR3 DNA sequence: TGCGCCAGCAGCCAACTAGCGGGGGGATCCTACGAGCAGTACTTC.

The J gene is TRBJ1-5, the V gene TRBV9, with 10 bases aligning to TRBD1. This CDR3 contains 14 residues. CDR1 and CDR2 (germline): SGDLS, YYNGEE. Germline trimming cut 4 bases from V and 5 bases from J; bases unmatched to any gene: 3. The CDR3 DNA reads TGTGCCAGCAGCCCGGGACAGGGGTATCAGCCCCAGCATTTT. The encoded protein is CASSPGQGYQPQHF.

This clone was picked up a small number of times. CDR3 sequence reads: CASSSNWGDRGTEAFF. DNA for the CDR3: TGTGCCAGCAGCTCTAATTGGGGGGATCGAGGCACTGAAGCTTTCTTT. This sequence joins TRBV7-9 and TRBJ1-1; a weak D match, TRBD1 (5 bases). V shed 4 bases and J shed 4 bases, with 19 bases lying between them. Per the germline V gene, CDR1 is SEHNR and CDR2 is FQNEAQ (reference sequence). CDR3 length: 16 residues. The whole variable domain, remainder taken from reference TRBV7-9 and TRBJ1-1, is DTGVSQNPRHKITKRGQNVTFRCDPISEHNRLYWYRQTLGQGPEFLTYFQNEAQLEKSRLLSDRFSAERPKGSFSTLEIQRTEQGDSAMYLCASSSNWGDRGTEAFFGQGTRLTVV.

The rearrangement uses TRBV7-2 and TRBJ2-7; D is undetermined. This CDR3 has 14 residues. Per the germline V gene, CDR1 is SGHTA and CDR2 is FQGNSA. V dropped 4 bases and J dropped 3 bases, with 13 bases sitting between them. The CDR3 region has the DNA TGTGCCAGCAGCTCAAGCGAGGATCTCTACGAGCAGTACTTC. It translates to CASSSSEDLYEQYF.

The chain employs TRBV27 and TRBJ2-7, with 7 bases matching TRBD1. In germline, CDR1 is MNHEY, CDR2 SMNVEV (reference sequence). The CDR3 runs to 15 residues. After removal of 5 bases from V and 0 bases from J, the junction contained 7 bases not matched to a gene. The DNA for the CDR3 is TGTGCCAGCAGTATAGAGGGACAGAGCTCCTACGAGCAGTACTTC. Amino acids: CASSIEGQSSYEQYF.

V usage is TRBV7-8 and J usage is TRBJ1-1, with unresolved D. Trimming left V 5 bases short and J 4 bases short, with 14 bases between. Germline-derived CDR1 and CDR2 are SGHVS and FQNEAQ. The CDR3 sequence is 14 residues long. CDR3 protein: CASSPRGSFTEAFF. The CDR3 DNA reads as TGTGCCAGCAGCCCCCGAGGTTCATTCACTGAAGCTTTCTTT.

The chain links TRBV19 to TRBJ1-3; no clear D gene. The CDR3 totals 14 residues. Germline loops: CDR1 LNHDA, CDR2 SQIVND (reference sequence). The V end lost 3 bases, the J end lost 1 base, and 7 bases lay between the germline ends. The CDR3 sequence is CASSIGKSGNTIYF. Written as DNA, the CDR3 is TGTGCCAGTAGTATCGGTAAATCTGGAAACACCATATATTTT.

The genes are TRBV27 and TRBJ1-4, with D perhaps matching TRBD1 (5 bases). This CDR3 region has 16 residues. V lost 2 bases and J lost 0, with 10 bases in between. Germline CDR1 and CDR2: MNHEY and SMNVEV (reference sequence). CDR3 bases: TGTGCCAGCAGTTTACGGGGGGTCTCAACTAATGAAAAACTGTTTTTT. Encoded protein: CASSLRGVSTNEKLFF.

The chain recombines TRBV9 with TRBJ2-1; 12 bases are a match to TRBD1. The germline gives CDR1 SGDLS, CDR2 YYNGEE. The CDR3 contains 15 residues. V shed 2 bases, J shed 7 bases, and the junction held 4 bases outside the gene matches. CDR3 in amino acids: CASSVGQGALNEQFF. The CDR3 DNA reads TGTGCCAGCAGCGTGGGACAGGGGGCCCTGAATGAGCAGTTCTTC.

The CDR3 DNA sequence: TGTGCCAGCAGTGAACTGGGGGCTTCCTACGAGCAGTACTTC. It is translated as CASSELGASYEQYF. V gene TRBV6-1 combines with J gene TRBJ2-7; tentatively, D is TRBD1 (6 bases). V lost 2 bases, J lost 1 base, and 9 bases lay in between. CDR1 and CDR2 from the germline V gene are MNHNS and SASEGT. CDR3 size: 14 residues.